The 13 T cell receptor beta chains listed next were all sequenced from one sample in a study of radiotherapy plus CTLA-4 blockade in lung cancer. Repertoires were generated with immunoSEQ multiplex PCR, while TCRdb's copy carries only in-frame clones and drops some. The sample contains tens of thousands of clones, about three quarters of which appear only once. The sequences come from peripheral blood, collected from a patient treated with radiotherapy plus ipilimumab. The receptor set was obtained from a human donor with non-small cell lung cancer whose response to radiotherapy plus ipilimumab could not be evaluated.

The rearrangement uses TRBV4-1 and TRBJ2-7; 8 nucleotides match TRBD1. Germline loops: CDR1 MGHRA, CDR2 YSYEKL. The junction had 8 bases not matched to a gene; V was cut back by 5 bases and J by 5 bases. The CDR3 spans 14 residues. CDR3 protein: CASSSQGALNEQYF. The CDR3 DNA reads TGCGCCAGCAGCTCCCAGGGGGCGCTTAACGAGCAGTACTTC.

The chain links TRBV15 to TRBJ1-1; tentatively, D is TRBD1 (5 bases). V lost 0 bases and J lost 7, with 12 bases in between. This CDR3 is 14 amino acids long. CDR1 and CDR2 (germline): LNHNV, YYDKDF (reference sequence). The CDR3 protein is CATSRDTGGIEAFF. CDR3 nucleotides: TGTGCCACCAGCAGAGATACCGGGGGAATTGAAGCTTTCTTT.

The gene calls are TRBV5-8 and TRBJ1-5, with TRBD1 identical over 7 bases. Germline CDR1 reads SGHTS; CDR2 reads YDEGEE. CDR3 length equals 16 residues. Germline trimming cut 3 bases from V and 0 bases from J; bases unmatched to any gene: 6. The CDR3 DNA reads as TGTGCCAGCAGCTATCACAGGGGAGGTAGCAATCAGCCCCAGCATTTT. Translation gives CASSYHRGGSNQPQHF.

V usage is TRBV30 and J usage is TRBJ1-6, with D perhaps matching TRBD1 (6 bases). The CDR3 sequence is 14 residues long. V gave up 0 bases and J gave up 8 bases, with 11 bases separating them. Germline CDR1 GTSNPN, CDR2 SVGIG (reference sequence). The CDR3 nucleotides read TGTGCCTGGAGTGTACGGGGGGCCTATTCACCCCTCCACTTT. It translates to CAWSVRGAYSPLHF.

The rearrangement uses TRBV2 and TRBJ1-2; TRBD1 agrees at 10 bases. CDR3 length equals 14 residues. Germline V gene data show CDR1 as SNHLY and CDR2 as FYNNEI. After removal of 4 bases from V and 3 bases from J, the junction contained 2 bases not matched to a gene. In DNA, the CDR3 is TGTGCCAGCAGTGGACAGGGGGCGGACTATGGCTACACCTTC. Encoded protein: CASSGQGADYGYTF.

This clone has more than one count but fewer than ten. The chain employs TRBV5-1 and TRBJ2-1, with 7 bases identical to TRBD2. Germline V gene data show CDR1 as SGHRS and CDR2 as YFSETQ. Trimming removed 2 bases from V and 3 bases from J; junction bases left unmatched: 17. This CDR3 comprises 19 residues. The CDR3 spells CASSFPLSGNDPIYNEQFF. The CDR3, as DNA: TGCGCCAGCAGCTTCCCTCTAAGCGGGAACGACCCCATCTACAATGAGCAGTTCTTC.

CDR3 sequence: CASSEQGSNSIQYF. CDR3 in DNA: TGTGCCAGCAGTGAACAGGGCTCGAATTCCATTCAGTACTTC. This rearrangement joins TRBV6-1 to TRBJ2-4, with a weak D call TRBD1 (5 bases). V was shortened by 2 bases and J by 9 bases, with 14 bases between the two germline ends. This CDR3 has 14 residues. Germline V gene sequence: CDR1 MNHNS, CDR2 SASEGT.

This chain joins TRBV13 and TRBJ1-2, with 8 bases aligning to TRBD1. The germline V gene encodes CDR1 PRHDT and CDR2 FYEKMQ (reference sequence). After removal of 5 bases from V and 0 bases from J, the junction contained 17 bases not matched to a gene. The CDR3 length is 19 residues. CDR3 coding DNA: TGTGCCAGCAGCGCTTATGGTCAAACCAGGGGGCGAGCTAACTATGGCTACACCTTC. Protein product: CASSAYGQTRGRANYGYTF.

V gene TRBV28 combines with J gene TRBJ2-7; D is undetermined. In germline, CDR1 is MDHEN, CDR2 SYDVKM. CDR3 length equals 13 residues. V lost 7 bases and J lost 2, with 12 bases in between. The CDR3 sequence is CASTGADPYEQYF. The DNA of the CDR3 is TGTGCCAGCACGGGTGCTGACCCCTACGAGCAGTACTTC.

The chain uses TRBV29-1 and TRBJ2-1, with TRBD2 matching over 8 bases. The CDR3 length is 14 residues. Germline V lookup: CDR1 SQVTM, CDR2 ANQGSEA. V gave up 2 bases and J gave up 5 bases; unmatched junction bases: 5. The CDR3 protein is CSVELLRGDNEQFF. CDR3 in DNA: TGCAGCGTTGAACTCCTGCGGGGGGACAATGAGCAGTTCTTC.

V gene TRBV11-1 combines with J gene TRBJ1-6; weak D call: TRBD1 (5 bases). CDR1 SGHAT and CDR2 FQDESV come from the germline V gene (reference sequence). V gave up 0 bases and J gave up 10 bases, with 10 bases separating them. The CDR3 totals 14 residues. CDR3 loop: CASSLAAGRSPLHF. The CDR3 DNA is TGTGCCAGCAGCTTAGCGGCGGGGCGGTCACCCCTCCACTTT.

The sample holds a few counts of this clone. The V and J genes are TRBV2 and TRBJ2-2; 12 bases are a match to TRBD2. After removal of 0 bases from V and 1 base from J, the junction contained 15 bases not matched to a gene. There are 22 residues in the CDR3. Germline-derived CDR1 and CDR2 are SNHLY and FYNNEI. The CDR3 loop reads CASSEAVTRFGLAGLNTGELFF. CDR3 DNA: TGTGCCAGCAGTGAAGCAGTGACACGATTCGGACTAGCGGGATTGAACACCGGGGAGCTGTTTTTT.

The J gene is TRBJ1-2, the V gene TRBV5-4; no clear D. V lost 2 bases and J lost 0, with 8 bases in between. Germline V gene data show CDR1 as SGHNT and CDR2 as YYREEE (reference sequence). This CDR3 is 14 amino acids long. CDR3 in DNA: TGTGCCAGCAGCTTCACGGGGTCTAACTATGGCTACACCTTC. Translation: CASSFTGSNYGYTF.